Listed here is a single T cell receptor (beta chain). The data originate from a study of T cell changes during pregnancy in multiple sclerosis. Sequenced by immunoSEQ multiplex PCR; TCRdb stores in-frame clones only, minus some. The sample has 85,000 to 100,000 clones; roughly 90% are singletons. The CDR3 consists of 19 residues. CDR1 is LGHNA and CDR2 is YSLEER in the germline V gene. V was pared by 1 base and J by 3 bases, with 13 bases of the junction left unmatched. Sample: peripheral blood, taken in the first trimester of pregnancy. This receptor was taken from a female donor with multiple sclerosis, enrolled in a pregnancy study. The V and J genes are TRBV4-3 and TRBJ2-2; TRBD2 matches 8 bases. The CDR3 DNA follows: TGCGCCAGCAGCCAAGTACCGGGAGGGCCCGAATCATACACCGGGGAGCTGTTTTTT. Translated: CASSQVPGGPESYTGELFF.